This T cell receptor (beta chain) was profiled in a study of T cells in Graves' hyperthyroidism and ophthalmopathy. Study results and limitations: Among clonotypes expanded in thyroid above 0.001, most were also found in blood. The model forecast ophthalmopathy, anticipating it by a median 6.5 months before onset.

This clonotype was observed at least ten times. Antigen specificity is unknown. The CDR3 length is 15 residues. The V end was cut by 0 bases, the J end by 0 bases, with 5 bases between. CDR1 is LNHNV, CDR2 YYDKDF, per germline (reference sequence). Amplification yielded TCR beta CDR3 regions, with RNA transcripts as the source. In the first-round RT-PCR of the TCR CDR3, the HTBI primer set was used. TCRdb reprocessed the multiplex PCR reads via MiXCR and lists one record per CDR3 protein. The table has over 450,000 distinct CDR3 sequences, about 15% seen once. Enrolled ophthalmopathy patients presented with a Clinical Activity Score of at least 3, a NOSPECS grade of at least 4, and disease duration under 3 months. Criteria for exclusion of patients were uncontrolled infection, other autoimmune disease, pregnancy or lactation.

V and J are TRBV15 and TRBJ1-4; no firm D call. This receptor was identified in a woman between 18 and 30 years old with Graves' ophthalmopathy. Specimen: blood. The CDR3 sequence is CATSRDRPTNEKLFF. For the CDR3, the DNA is TGTGCCACCAGCAGAGATCGGCCAACTAATGAAAAACTGTTTTTT.